Listed here are 16 T cell receptor beta chains from one sample, sequenced in a study of cytomegalovirus exposure and HLA in healthy donors. Primers: 60 Vbeta forward and 13 Jbeta reverse. This table comes from immunoSEQ multiplex PCR, and its TCRdb copy is limited to in-frame clones, with some not included. The sample contains about 200,000 clones, 70% of which appear only once. Material: PBMCs. The receptors were gathered from a middle-aged man in good health and CMV-seropositive.

This sequence joins TRBV21-1 and TRBJ1-1; the table calls TRBD1, which could not be checked here. TRBV21-1 is a recognized pseudogene. The CDR3 length is 16 residues. The CDR3 sequence is CASSKEPQGVQGSAFF. The CDR3 DNA reads as TGTGCCAGCAGCAAAGAACCGCAGGGGGTTCAGGGGTCAGCTTTCTTT.

This chain connects TRBV6-1 to TRBJ1-2, with TRBD1 matching over 7 bases. Trimming removed 4 bases from V and 5 bases from J; junction bases left unmatched: 7. Per the germline V gene, CDR1 is MNHNS and CDR2 is SASEGT. This CDR3 contains 14 residues. CDR3 bases: TGTGCCAGCAGTGTTCCGGGACAGCAGTATGGCTACACCTTC. It codes for CASSVPGQQYGYTF.

The chain joins TRBV9 to TRBJ2-7; 7 positions match TRBD2. CDR3 length equals 14 residues. From germline, CDR1 is SGDLS and CDR2 YYNGEE. V trimming: 4 bases; J trimming: 4 bases; junction bases outside the gene matches: 8. CDR3 nucleotide sequence: TGTGCCAGCAGCCTCCGGGAGGAAAGATACGAGCAGTACTTC. Translation gives CASSLREERYEQYF.

This clone was observed a handful of times. J is TRBJ2-3 and V is TRBV5-5; D might be TRBD2 (6 bases). The CDR3 contains 17 residues. V lost 2 bases to trimming and J lost 2 bases, with 18 bases between them. Looked up from germline, CDR1 is SGHKS and CDR2 is YYEKEE (reference sequence). CDR3 loop: CASSLAGSLSVTDTQYF. The CDR3 DNA reads as TGTGCCAGCAGCTTAGCGGGTTCCCTCTCCGTCACAGATACGCAGTATTTT.

The chain carries TRBV5-1 and TRBJ2-1, with D hard to call. CDR3 length equals 12 residues. The germline V and J ends were trimmed by 3 bases and 6 bases, with 7 bases remaining between them. CDR1 is SGHRS and CDR2 is YFSETQ in the germline V gene. The DNA for the CDR3 is TGCGCCAGCAGCTCCTCTACCAATGAGCAGTTCTTC. Amino acids: CASSSSTNEQFF.

V usage is TRBV7-9 and J usage is TRBJ1-4, with unresolved D. The germline CDR1 and CDR2 sequences are SEHNR and FQNEAQ (reference sequence). CDR3 size: 16 residues. Trimming pared 5 bases from V and 5 bases from J, leaving 18 bases between. The chain's CDR3 is CASSPLPGRENEKLFF. The CDR3 bases are TGTGCCAGCAGCCCCCTCCCCGGGAGGGAAAATGAAAAACTGTTTTTT.

This clone has a handful of counts. The J gene is TRBJ2-1, the V gene TRBV29-1; 7 bases fit TRBD1. CDR3 size: 14 residues. V lost 4 bases to trimming and J lost 3 bases; unmatched junction nucleotides: 6. Germline loops: CDR1 SQVTM, CDR2 ANQGSEA. Here the CDR3 reads CSVGTGDLYNEQFF. CDR3 nucleotide sequence: TGCAGCGTTGGGACAGGAGATCTCTACAATGAGCAGTTCTTC.

V gene TRBV5-1 combines with J gene TRBJ2-5, with D maybe TRBD2 (5 bases). The germline V gene has CDR1 SGHRS and CDR2 YFSETQ. The CDR3 has 13 residues. Trimming took off 4 bases at V and 7 bases at J, with 14 bases between the two ends. The CDR3 spells CASSHESGGTQYF. The CDR3 DNA sequence: TGCGCCAGCAGCCACGAGAGCGGAGGGACCCAGTACTTC.

The chain carries TRBV29-1 and TRBJ1-5, with 7 nucleotides matching TRBD1. The CDR3 totals 13 residues. The V segment lost 7 bases and the J segment 7 bases; nucleotides outside the gene matches: 10. From germline, CDR1 is SQVTM and CDR2 ANQGSEA. The CDR3 loop is CSGQQGPGQPQHF. The CDR3 nucleotides read TGCAGCGGCCAACAGGGGCCTGGGCAGCCCCAGCATTTT.

The rearrangement links TRBV5-6 to TRBJ1-3; D may be TRBD1 (5 bases). The length of the CDR3 is 16 residues. V shed 0 bases and J shed 1 base, with 11 bases lying between them. Germline V lookup: CDR1 SGHDT, CDR2 YYEEEE. CDR3 nucleotides: TGTGCCAGCAGCTTGGGACAGCTGACTTCTGGAAACACCATATATTTT. It specifies CASSLGQLTSGNTIYF.

This chain connects TRBV28 to TRBJ1-4; no reliable D call. V was pared by 5 bases and J by 1 base, with 17 bases between. CDR3 length: 17 residues. Germline CDR1 MDHEN, CDR2 SYDVKM. CDR3 sequence: CASSTPDRERTNEKLFF. The CDR3 nucleotides read TGTGCCAGCAGTACCCCCGATCGGGAGCGAACTAATGAAAAACTGTTTTTT.

In DNA form, the CDR3 reads TGTGCCAGCAGCAGACAGGGGGCGAGCTCCTACGAGCAGTACTTC. Translation gives CASSRQGASSYEQYF. This chain uses TRBV5-4 with TRBJ2-7; 10 nucleotides agree with TRBD1. This CDR3 has 15 amino acids. Germline V gene lookup returns CDR1 SGHNT and CDR2 YYREEE (reference sequence). With 4 bases clipped from V and 0 bases from J, the junction kept 4 bases outside the gene matches.

The rearrangement links TRBV10-3 to TRBJ1-5, with D uncertain. CDR1 ENHRY and CDR2 SYGVKD come from the germline V gene. V lost 0 bases and J 3 bases, leaving 9 bases between the germline ends. The CDR3 sequence is 15 residues long. CDR3 residues: CAISESEGNNQPQHF. In DNA, the CDR3 is TGTGCCATCAGTGAGTCTGAGGGCAACAATCAGCCCCAGCATTTT.

This clone has only one observation. The chain employs TRBV14 and TRBJ2-1; 8 nucleotides line up with TRBD1. The CDR3 loop spans 15 amino acids. Germline CDR1 is SGHDN and CDR2 is FVKESK. Losses at the gene ends were 4 bases for V and 4 bases for J; bases not matched to a gene: 6. The CDR3, as DNA: TGTGCCAGCAGCCCGAGGGGGACAGGATACAATGAGCAGTTCTTC. It yields the protein CASSPRGTGYNEQFF.

The chain employs TRBV2 and TRBJ1-2; D call uncertain. Trimming removed 7 bases from V and 2 bases from J, with 17 bases in between. This CDR3 has 15 amino acids. Germline V gene data show CDR1 as SNHLY and CDR2 as FYNNEI. As DNA, the CDR3 is TGTGCCAGCAACCACCCGGGCAGCGGCAACTATGGCTACACCTTC. The encoded protein is CASNHPGSGNYGYTF.

This clone was seen more than once but under ten times. The rearrangement links TRBV18 to TRBJ2-1, with 7 bases lining up with TRBD1. The CDR3 is 16 residues long. The V gene end was trimmed by 5 bases and the J gene end by 2 bases; junction bases not matched to a gene: 9. Germline V gives CDR1 KGHSH, CDR2 LQKENI. The CDR3 DNA is TGTGCCAGCTCAGGAGGAACAGGGGAGACCTACAATGAGCAGTTCTTC. Its translation: CASSGGTGETYNEQFF.